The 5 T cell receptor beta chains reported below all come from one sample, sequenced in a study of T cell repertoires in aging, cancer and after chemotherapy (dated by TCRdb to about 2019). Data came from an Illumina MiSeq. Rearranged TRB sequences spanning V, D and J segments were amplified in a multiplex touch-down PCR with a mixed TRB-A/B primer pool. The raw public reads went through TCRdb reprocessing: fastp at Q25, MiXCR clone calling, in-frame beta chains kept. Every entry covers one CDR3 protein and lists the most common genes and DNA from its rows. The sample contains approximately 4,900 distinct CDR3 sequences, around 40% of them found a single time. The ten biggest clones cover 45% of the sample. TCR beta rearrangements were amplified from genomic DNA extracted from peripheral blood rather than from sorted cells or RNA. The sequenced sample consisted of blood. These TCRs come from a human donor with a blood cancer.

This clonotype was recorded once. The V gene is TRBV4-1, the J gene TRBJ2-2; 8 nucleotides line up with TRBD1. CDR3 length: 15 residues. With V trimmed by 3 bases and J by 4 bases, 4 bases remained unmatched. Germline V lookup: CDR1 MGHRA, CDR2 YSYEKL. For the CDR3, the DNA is TGCGCCAGCAGCCACCGACAGGGGACCACCGGGGAGCTGTTTTTT. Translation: CASSHRQGTTGELFF.

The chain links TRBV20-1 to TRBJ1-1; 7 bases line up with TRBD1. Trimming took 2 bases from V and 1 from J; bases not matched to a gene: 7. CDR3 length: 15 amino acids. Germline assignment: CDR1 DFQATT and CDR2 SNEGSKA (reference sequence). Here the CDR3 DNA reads TGCAGTGCTAGACAGGGGGGACGGAAGAACACTGAAGCTTTCTTT. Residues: CSARQGGRKNTEAFF.

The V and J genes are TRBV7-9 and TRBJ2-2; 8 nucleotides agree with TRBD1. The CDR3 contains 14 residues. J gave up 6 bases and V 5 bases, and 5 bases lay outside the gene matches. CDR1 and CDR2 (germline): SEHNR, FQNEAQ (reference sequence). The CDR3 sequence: CASSNTQGAGELFF. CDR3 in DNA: TGTGCCAGCAGCAACACACAGGGGGCCGGGGAGCTGTTTTTT.

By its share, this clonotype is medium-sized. CDR3 residues: CASSPRPGTSGFGDTQYF. The CDR3 DNA is TGTGCCAGCAGCCCACGTCCCGGGACTAGCGGCTTTGGGGATACGCAGTATTTT. The V gene is TRBV7-6, the J gene TRBJ2-3; the match to TRBD2 covers 11 bases. The CDR3 length is 18 residues. Germline CDR1 SGHVS, CDR2 FNYEAQ. V shed 5 bases and J 6 bases; nucleotides not matched to a gene: 16.

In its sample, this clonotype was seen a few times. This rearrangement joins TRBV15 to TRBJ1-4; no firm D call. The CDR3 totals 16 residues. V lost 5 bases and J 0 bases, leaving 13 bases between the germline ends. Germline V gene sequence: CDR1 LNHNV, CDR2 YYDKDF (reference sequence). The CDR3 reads CATSVMVISTNEKLFF. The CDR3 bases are TGTGCCACCAGCGTTATGGTAATCTCAACTAATGAAAAACTGTTTTTT.